This TCR beta chain was identified in a study of cytomegalovirus exposure and HLA in healthy donors. Use of 60 Vbeta and 13 Jbeta primers characterized the PCR. The method was immunoSEQ multiplex PCR; TCRdb's version includes in-frame clones alone and lacks a portion of them. The data show 150,000 to 200,000 clones, 80% seen once. Study-wide results and caveats: Looking again later, the authors saw that most CMV-associated TCR beta chains seemed HLA-restricted. It was taken for granted in presence/absence analyses that sequencing depth across donors was roughly uniform.

As for this clone: Its antigen is unidentified.

The CDR3 extends over 17 amino acids. V lost 0 bases to trimming and J lost 1 base, with 18 bases between them. In germline, CDR1 is GTSNPN, CDR2 SVGIG (reference sequence). The source is a boy younger than 18 in good health and CMV-seronegative. The chain has TRBV30 and TRBJ1-1; no clear D. Sequenced material: PBMCs. Here the CDR3 reads CAWSVHRWAGQNTEAFF. The DNA of the CDR3 is TGTGCCTGGAGTGTACATAGATGGGCAGGCCAGAACACTGAAGCTTTCTTT.